The present T cell receptor (beta chain) was sequenced within a study of Graves' ophthalmopathy and Graves' hyperthyroidism. Study overall: Being free of ophthalmopathy for 18 months of follow-up defined stable hyperthyroidism. Overall study findings and caveats: Prediction of ophthalmopathy progression reached roughly 70% sensitivity and roughly 72% specificity. Most expanded clonotypes from thyroid (those above 0.001 frequency) were also found in blood.

As for this clonotype: The antigen is unknown.

The CDR3 consists of 14 residues. The germline V gene has CDR1 SEHNR and CDR2 FQNEAQ (reference sequence). Germline trimming cut 4 bases from V and 7 bases from J; bases unmatched to any gene: 9. Amplified material comprised TCR beta CDR3 regions derived from RNA transcripts. HTBI primers primed a first-round RT-PCR, and a second-round multiplex PCR followed. Each CDR3 protein gets one entry after TCRdb re-called the multiplex PCR reads with MiXCR. The data contain around 520,000 distinct CDR3 sequences, 35% to 40% of them singletons. The source of this sequence is an adult man with Graves' hyperthyroidism. Sequences were obtained from peripheral blood or thyroid tissue (not recorded which). This sequence joins TRBV7-9 and TRBJ1-1, with TRBD1 identical over 7 bases. The CDR3 DNA reads TGTGCCAGCAGCTCTGTACAGGGGATCAGTGAAGCTTTCTTT. It translates to CASSSVQGISEAFF.